Here is one T cell receptor (beta chain) with its context. Its antigen is not yet known. No base quality values were provided; no much bigger clone lies one nucleotide off. The data belong to a study of CD8+CD57+ T cells in acquired aplastic anemia (dated by TCRdb to the late 2010s). About the study as a whole: Extracted DNA from sorted CD4+ and CD8+ cells averaged about 3 ug, ranging from about 0.17 to 30 ug. Summary of the overall study and its limitations: Between patients and healthy controls, no significant difference in CD8+ Simpson's diversity was found (P=0.060). Some 27 CD8+ CDR3 sequences were found in both patients and controls but appeared to be highly expressed in patients and within the immunodominant clones of the patients.

Germline trimming amounts to 3 bases on V and 5 bases on J, with 3 as the count of junction bases outside the gene matches. The CDR3 measures 14 amino acids from cysteine to phenylalanine. This entry keeps only the CDR3 DNA: 42 bases, framed from base 1. CDR1 and CDR2 are read off the germline V gene as SGDLS and YYNGEE. Genomic DNA served as template for TCR beta VDJ combination and CDR3 sequence profiling. An Illumina HiSeq 2000 was used for TCR repertoire sequencing. The published analysis was carried out like this. TRBV/TRBJ rearrangement plots, CDR3 size and DJ length profiles, and Simpson's diversity index were used to assess repertoires. The immunodominant clone was defined as the most abundant DNA sequence in deep sequencing data. CDR3 amino acid sequences were checked for sharing across subjects and were also compared against the VDJdb database and published repertoires. Starting from the raw public reads, TCRdb applied fastp trimming at Q25, assembled clones with MiXCR and retained in-frame beta chains. A single entry per CDR3 protein holds the most common genes and DNA from its merged rows. TCRdb, not the original authors, processed these V and J calls. Recorded for this sample are 250,000 to 300,000 distinct CDR3 sequences; 45% to 65% of them occurred a single time. Under 8.5% of the sample is in the top ten clones.

The study deep-sequenced TCR repertoires of sorted CD4+ and CD8+ blood T cells from severe aplastic anemia patients and healthy subjects. Ficoll-Paque density gradient centrifugation was used to isolate peripheral blood mononuclear cells. CD4+ and CD8+ T cells were sorted by FACS or magnetic beads before DNA extraction. The TCR sequence derives from a human donor with severe aplastic anemia or a healthy control (not recorded which). The V and J genes are TRBV9 and TRBJ2-7; TRBD2 fits 12 bases in the junction. The sequenced material came from sorted CD4+, CD8+, or CD8+CD57+ T cells (not recorded which) from PBMCs. The CDR3 here reads CASSGTSGDHEQYF. The nucleotide sequence reads TGTGCCAGCAGCGGGACTAGCGGGGACCACGAGCAGTACTTC.